This T cell receptor beta chain was captured in a study of metastatic and nonmetastatic thyroid tumors. The entire patient cohort was treatment-naive prior to thyroid surgery. With regard to this clone: Its antigen remains unknown.

TCRdb re-analyzed the PCR reads using MiXCR. The sample shows some 33,000 clones, over 15% of them seen only once. Study-wide results and limits: Reported TCR beta diversity, measured in blood and tumor, was significantly higher for malignant thyroid tumors than for benign nodules.

Germline V gives CDR1 MGHRA, CDR2 YSYEKL. The CDR3 has 14 residues. Trimming removed 4 bases at V and 3 bases at J, with 12 bases between. The receptor was isolated from a female donor with papillary thyroid cancer or a benign thyroid nodule (not recorded which). Some clones in this sample may be carry-over from other donors' samples. Material: blood. The chain uses TRBV4-1 and TRBJ2-5, with unresolved D. The CDR3 bases are TGCGCCAGCAGCCGTGTTCTGGCGGAAGAGACCCAGTACTTC. Protein: CASSRVLAEETQYF.